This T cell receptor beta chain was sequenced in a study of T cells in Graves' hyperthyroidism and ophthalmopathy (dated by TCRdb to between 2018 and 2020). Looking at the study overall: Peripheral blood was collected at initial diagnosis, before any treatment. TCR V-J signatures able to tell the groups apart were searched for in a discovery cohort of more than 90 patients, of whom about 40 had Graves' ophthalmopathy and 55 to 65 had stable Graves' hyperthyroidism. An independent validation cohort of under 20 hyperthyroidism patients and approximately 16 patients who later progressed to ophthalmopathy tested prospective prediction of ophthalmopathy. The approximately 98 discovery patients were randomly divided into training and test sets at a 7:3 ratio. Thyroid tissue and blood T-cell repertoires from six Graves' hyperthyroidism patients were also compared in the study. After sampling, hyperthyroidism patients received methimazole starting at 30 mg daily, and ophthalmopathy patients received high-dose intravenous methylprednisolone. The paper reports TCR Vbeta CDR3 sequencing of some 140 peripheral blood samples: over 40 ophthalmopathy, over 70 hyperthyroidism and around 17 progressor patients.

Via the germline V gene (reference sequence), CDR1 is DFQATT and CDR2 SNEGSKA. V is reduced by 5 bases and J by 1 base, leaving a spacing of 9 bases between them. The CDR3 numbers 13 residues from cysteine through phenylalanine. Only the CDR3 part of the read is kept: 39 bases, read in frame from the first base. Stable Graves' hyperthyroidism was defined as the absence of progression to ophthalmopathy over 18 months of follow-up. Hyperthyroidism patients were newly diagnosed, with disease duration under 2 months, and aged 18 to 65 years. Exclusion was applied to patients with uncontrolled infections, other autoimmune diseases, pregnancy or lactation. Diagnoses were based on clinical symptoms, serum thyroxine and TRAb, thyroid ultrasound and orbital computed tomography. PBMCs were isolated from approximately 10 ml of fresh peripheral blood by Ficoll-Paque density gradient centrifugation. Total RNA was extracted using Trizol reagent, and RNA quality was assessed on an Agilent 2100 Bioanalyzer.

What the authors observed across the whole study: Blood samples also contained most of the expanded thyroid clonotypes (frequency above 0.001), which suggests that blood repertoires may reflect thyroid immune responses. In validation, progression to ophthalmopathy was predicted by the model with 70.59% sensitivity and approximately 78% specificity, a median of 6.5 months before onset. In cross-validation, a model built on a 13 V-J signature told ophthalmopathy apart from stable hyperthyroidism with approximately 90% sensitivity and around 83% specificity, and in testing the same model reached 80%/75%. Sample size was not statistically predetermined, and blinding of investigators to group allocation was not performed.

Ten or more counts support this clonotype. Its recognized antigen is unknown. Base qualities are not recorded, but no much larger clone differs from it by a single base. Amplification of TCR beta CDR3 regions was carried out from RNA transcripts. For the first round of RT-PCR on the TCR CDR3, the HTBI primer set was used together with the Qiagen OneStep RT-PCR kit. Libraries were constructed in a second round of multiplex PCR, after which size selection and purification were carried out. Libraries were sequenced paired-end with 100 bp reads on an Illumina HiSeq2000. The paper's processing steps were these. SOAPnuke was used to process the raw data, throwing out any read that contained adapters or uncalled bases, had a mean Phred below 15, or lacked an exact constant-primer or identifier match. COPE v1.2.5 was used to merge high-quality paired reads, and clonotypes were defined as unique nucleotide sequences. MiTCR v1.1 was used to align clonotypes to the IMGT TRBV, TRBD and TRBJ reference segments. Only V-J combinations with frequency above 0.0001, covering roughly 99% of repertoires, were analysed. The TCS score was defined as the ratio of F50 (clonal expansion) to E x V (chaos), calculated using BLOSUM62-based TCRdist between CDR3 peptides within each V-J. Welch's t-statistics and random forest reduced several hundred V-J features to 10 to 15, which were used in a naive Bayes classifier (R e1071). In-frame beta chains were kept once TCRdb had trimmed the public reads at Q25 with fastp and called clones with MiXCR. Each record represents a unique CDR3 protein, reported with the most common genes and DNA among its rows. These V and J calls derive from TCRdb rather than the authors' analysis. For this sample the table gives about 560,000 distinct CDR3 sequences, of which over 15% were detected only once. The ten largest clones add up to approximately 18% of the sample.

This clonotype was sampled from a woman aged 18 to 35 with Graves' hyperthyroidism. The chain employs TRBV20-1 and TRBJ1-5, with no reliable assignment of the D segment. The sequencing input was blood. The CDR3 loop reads CSASDWSNQPQHF. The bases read TGCAGTGCTTCCGATTGGAGCAATCAGCCCCAGCATTTT.